This TCR beta chain was found in a study of T-cell reconstitution after alpha-beta-depleted transplantation in children. V lost 3 bases and J lost 5; bases outside the gene matches: 8. Germline lookup yields CDR1 MNHNS and CDR2 SASEGT. The CDR3 runs 15 residues. This clonotype turned up a few times. The authors prepared the TCRbeta library with unique molecular identifiers. Using its own MiXCR run on the PCR reads, TCRdb lists one record per CDR3 protein. The profile covers 400,000 to 500,000 distinct CDR3 sequences, with roughly a tenth appearing a single time and 4.5% to 7% taken by the ten largest.

The source is a human donor who donated a stem cell graft to a child with acute myeloid leukemia. The chain uses TRBV6-1 and TRBJ2-5; TRBD2 agrees at 8 bases. Sequenced material: PBMCs from the stem cell graft donor, taken from the stem cell graft. The CDR3 nucleotides read TGTGCCAGCAGTGAGGGTAGCGGGGCTGTTGAGACCCAGTACTTC. Its translation: CASSEGSGAVETQYF.